These 9 T cell receptor beta chains came from one sample sequenced in a study of blood T cell repertoires in COVID-19. The table came from immunoSEQ multiplex PCR; TCRdb's copy has only in-frame clones and leaves some out. The sample yields over 80,000 clones, about 90% seen once. Sequenced input: peripheral blood. The origin of the receptors is a human donor in a cohort sampled during active COVID-19.

V is TRBV5-1 and J is TRBJ2-1, with 12 bases aligning to TRBD2. J was trimmed by 1 base and V by 0 bases; bases with no gene match: 5. The CDR3 length is 18 residues. The V gene's germline CDR1 is SGHRS and CDR2 YFSETQ. The CDR3 loop is CASSLALAGGWSYNEQFF. The CDR3 DNA sequence: TGCGCCAGCAGCTTGGCGCTAGCGGGAGGGTGGTCCTACAATGAGCAGTTCTTC. The full variable domain, rest sourced from reference TRBV5-1 and TRBJ2-1, is KAGVTQTPRYLIKTRGQQVTLSCSPISGHRSVSWYQQTPGQGLQFLFEYFSETQRNKGNFPGRFSGRQFSNSRSEMNVSTLELGDSALYLCASSLALAGGWSYNEQFFGPGTRLTVL.

This chain uses TRBV19 with TRBJ2-1; 9 bases line up with TRBD2. The CDR3 sequence is 16 residues long. Looked up from germline, CDR1 is LNHDA and CDR2 is SQIVND (reference sequence). V was clipped by 5 bases and J by 7 bases; unmatched bases: 12. CDR3 amino acids: CASSPFYSGSWNEQFF. CDR3 DNA: TGTGCCAGTAGTCCTTTTTATAGCGGGAGCTGGAATGAGCAGTTCTTC. Based on the CDR3 plus reference TRBV19 and TRBJ2-1, the full variable domain is DGGITQSPKYLFRKEGQNVTLSCEQNLNHDAMYWYRQDPGQGLRLIYYSQIVNDFQKGDIAEGYSVSREKKESFPLTVTSAQKNPTAFYLCASSPFYSGSWNEQFFGPGTRLTVL.

The chain couples TRBV7-2 to TRBJ2-7; no clear D. V was pared by 5 bases and J by 8 bases, with 10 bases between. The germline V gene encodes CDR1 SGHTA and CDR2 FQGNSA. This CDR3 has 11 residues. CDR3: CASSHTSQQYF. The CDR3 DNA is TGTGCCAGCAGCCATACTTCCCAGCAGTACTTC.

V gene TRBV10-1 combines with J gene TRBJ2-3; 10 bases agree with TRBD2. CDR3 length: 16 amino acids. CDR1 WNHNN and CDR2 SYGVQD come from the germline V gene (reference sequence). J lost 3 bases, V lost 2 bases, and 5 bases had no gene match. CDR3 residues: CASSESGRGRTDTQYF. CDR3 in DNA: TGCGCCAGCAGTGAGAGCGGGAGGGGACGGACAGATACGCAGTATTTT.

The chain couples TRBV5-1 to TRBJ2-1; D perhaps matches TRBD2 (6 bases). V was pared by 0 bases and J by 0 bases, with 10 bases between. Germline CDR1 reads SGHRS; CDR2 reads YFSETQ. The CDR3 is 16 residues long. CDR3 residues: CASSLDGGDSYNEQFF. Here the CDR3 DNA reads TGCGCCAGCAGCTTGGATGGCGGGGACTCCTACAATGAGCAGTTCTTC.

The rearrangement uses TRBV9 and TRBJ2-3; D uncertain. The CDR3 covers 13 residues. Germline values: CDR1 SGDLS, CDR2 YYNGEE. Deletions cut 0 bases from V and 1 base from J, with 3 bases between. The CDR3 loop is CASSVAGTDTQYF. CDR3 sequence (DNA): TGTGCCAGCAGCGTAGCCGGCACAGATACGCAGTATTTT.

The sample holds one count of this clone. The V gene is TRBV7-8, the J gene TRBJ1-1; D call uncertain. The CDR3 is 14 amino acids. Trimming left V 5 bases short and J 0 bases short, with 10 bases between. CDR1 and CDR2 from the germline V gene are SGHVS and FQNEAQ. The CDR3 sequence is CASSLPYMNTEAFF. DNA for the CDR3: TGTGCCAGCAGCCTCCCGTACATGAACACTGAAGCTTTCTTT.

In its sample, this clone was seen once. The chain is built from TRBV29-1 and TRBJ2-3; 7 positions agree with TRBD2. V was pared by 1 base and J by 6 bases, with 7 bases of the junction left unmatched. The CDR3 consists of 14 residues. Germline CDR1 and CDR2: SQVTM and ANQGSEA. This CDR3 reads CSVEVGRAMDTQYF. DNA for the CDR3: TGCAGCGTTGAAGTGGGGAGGGCCATGGATACGCAGTATTTT.

The genes are TRBV7-2 and TRBJ1-5; D possibly corresponds to TRBD1 (6 bases). Germline CDR1 and CDR2: SGHTA and FQGNSA. Trimming left V 0 bases short and J 6 bases short, with 12 bases between. The CDR3 sequence is 15 residues long. CDR3 amino acids: CASSLAQGQLQPQHF. The CDR3 nucleotides are TGTGCCAGCAGCTTAGCCCAGGGGCAGCTTCAGCCCCAGCATTTT. Filled out from reference TRBV7-2 and TRBJ1-5, the complete variable domain reads GAGVSQSPSNKVTEKGKDVELRCDPISGHTALYWYRQSLGQGLEFLIYFQGNSAPDKSGLPSDRFSAERTGGSVSTLTIQRTQQEDSAVYLCASSLAQGQLQPQHFGDGTRLSIL.